The rows below give T cell receptor beta chains drawn from one sample of a study of blood T cell repertoires in COVID-19. The method was immunoSEQ multiplex PCR; TCRdb's version includes in-frame clones alone and lacks a portion of them. Of 270,000 or so clones listed, roughly 83% are singletons. The sequencing sample was made of peripheral blood. These TCRs come from a human donor with COVID-19, enrolled during active disease. The donor label of this sample is uncertain. Each CDR3 is given with its conserved first and last residue. Clone size appears in some rows only: once, few, many, or a class for an expanded clone.

>TRBV19|TRBJ2-3|few
CASSIAGGSTDTQYF
>TRBV19|TRBJ2-7|-
CASSTQGSGRGEQYF
>TRBV9|TRBJ2-1|-
CASSVGGARVSEDEQFF
>TRBV2|TRBJ1-3|-
CASSTGGRNTIYF
>TRBV4-3|TRBJ1-4|-
CASSQNYREGEKLFF
>TRBV7-4|TRBJ1-3|-
CASSLPQLRGFSGNTIYF
>TRBV5-1|TRBJ2-6|-
CASSVGLVAGANVLTF
>TRBV11-1|TRBJ1-1|-
CASSLRWQVREAFF
>TRBV27|TRBJ2-6|-
CASSLTWDRGNVLTF
>TRBV7-2|TRBJ2-1|-
CASSFTGDNEQFF
>TRBV5-6|TRBJ1-4|-
CASSLGDSFEKLFF
>TRBV10-3|TRBJ1-1|few
CAISEFGQGQNTEAFF
>TRBV7-7|TRBJ2-3|once
CASRDTGWASGRAGTDTQYF
>TRBV4-3|TRBJ2-6|-
CASSYSNSGANVLTF
>TRBV30|TRBJ2-1|few
CACAGTSDYNEQFF
>TRBV9|TRBJ1-3|-
CASSVEVSGQSSGNTIYF
>TRBV28|TRBJ2-7|-
CASSPSVREQYF
>TRBV5-1|TRBJ1-1|-
CASSSTGQGRLTFF
>TRBV3-1/TRBV3-2|TRBJ2-3|-
CASSTPRDRGDTQYF
>TRBV6-6|TRBJ2-7|-
CASSPRGGAEQSSSYEQYF
>TRBV28|TRBJ1-1|-
CASGLQGEAFF
>TRBV11-3|TRBJ2-7|-
CASSLVSGKNYEQYF
>TRBV5-1|TRBJ2-1|-
CASTIRQGNDEQFF
>TRBV3-1/TRBV3-2|TRBJ2-1|-
CASSQADREQFF
>TRBV9|TRBJ1-3|-
CASSVSVLRGNTIYF
>TRBV5-6|TRBJ1-1|-
CASSLEQGLAEAFF
>TRBV19|TRBJ2-6|-
CASSIGQGADGANVLTF
>TRBV7-6|TRBJ1-3|-
CASSLVAGGLSGNTIYF
>TRBV15|TRBJ1-1|-
CATSRGGTEGMNTEAFF
>TRBV5-1|TRBJ1-6|-
CASSPGVGGDSPLHF
>TRBV10-3|TRBJ1-4|-
CAISGELDEKLFF
>TRBV19|TRBJ1-1|-
CASSPRPGQGVTEAFF
>TRBV20-1|TRBJ2-3|-
CSASSGLAGGDTQYF
>TRBV11-2|TRBJ2-1|-
CASSLALAGYNEQFF
>TRBV7-2|TRBJ2-7|-
CASSLARLAGEQYF
>TRBV5-8|TRBJ1-2|-
CASSLGYQAVRHYGYTF
>TRBV27|TRBJ1-4|-
CASSPPGTGGVKLFF
>TRBV13|TRBJ2-3|-
CASSLGGLAGVRDTQYF
>TRBV28|TRBJ2-5|-
CASSSNDRALQETQYF
>TRBV4-1|TRBJ2-5|-
CASSQEWGTKGETQYF
>TRBV19|TRBJ2-1|-
CASSIGSGSYNEQFF
>TRBV6-5|TRBJ2-5|once
CASTDRVRTQYF
>TRBV6-5|TRBJ2-7|-
CASSPPLAGVYEQYF
>TRBV5-1|TRBJ2-7|-
CASSLAPGISYEQYF
>TRBV5-1|TRBJ2-1|-
CASSPGSGGRISNEQFF
>TRBV28|TRBJ1-2|-
CASSLIPGTGLSYGYTF
>TRBV7-2|TRBJ2-7|-
CASSLDGGLADEQYF
>TRBV5-6|TRBJ1-2|-
CASSFRGGHYGYTF
>TRBV3-1/TRBV3-2|TRBJ2-1|-
CASSTGPSEQFF
>TRBV29-1|TRBJ2-4|few
CSVVSGGSRNKNIQYF
>TRBV6-4|TRBJ2-2|-
CASRPGSGELFF
>TRBV3-1/TRBV3-2|TRBJ2-7|-
CASRDGGYEQYF
>TRBV9|TRBJ2-3|-
CASSVGPWPTQDTQYF
>TRBV7-8|TRBJ2-5|-
CASSLGIAALQETQYF
>TRBV6-6|TRBJ2-3|-
CASSYGGQGEGNTQYF